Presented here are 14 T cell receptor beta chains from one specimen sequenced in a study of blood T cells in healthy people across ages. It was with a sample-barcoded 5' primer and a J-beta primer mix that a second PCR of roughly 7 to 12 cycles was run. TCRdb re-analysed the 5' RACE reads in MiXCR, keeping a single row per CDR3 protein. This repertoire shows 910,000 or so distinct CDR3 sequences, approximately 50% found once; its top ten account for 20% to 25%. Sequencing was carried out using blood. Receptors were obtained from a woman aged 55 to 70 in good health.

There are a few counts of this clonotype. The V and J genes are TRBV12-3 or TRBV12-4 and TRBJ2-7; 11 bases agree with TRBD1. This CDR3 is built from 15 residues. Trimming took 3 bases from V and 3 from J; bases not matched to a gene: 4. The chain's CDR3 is CASSFQDRGRYEQYF. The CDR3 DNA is TGTGCCAGCAGTTTCCAGGACAGGGGGCGCTACGAGCAGTACTTC.

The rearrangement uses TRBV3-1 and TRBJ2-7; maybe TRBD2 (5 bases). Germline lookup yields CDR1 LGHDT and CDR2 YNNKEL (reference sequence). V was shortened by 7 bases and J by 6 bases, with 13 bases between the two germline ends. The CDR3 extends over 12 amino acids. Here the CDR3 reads CASTGISGEQYF. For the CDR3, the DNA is TGTGCCAGCACCGGGATCTCAGGCGAGCAGTACTTC.

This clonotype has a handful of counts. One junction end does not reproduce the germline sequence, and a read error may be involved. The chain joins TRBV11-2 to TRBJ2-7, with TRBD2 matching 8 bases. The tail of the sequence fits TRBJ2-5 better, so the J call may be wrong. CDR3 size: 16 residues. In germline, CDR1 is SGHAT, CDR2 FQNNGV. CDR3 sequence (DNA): TGTGCCAACAGCCCCGTCGGACTGGCGGGAGGAGAGACCCAGTACTTC. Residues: CANSPVGLAGGETQYF.

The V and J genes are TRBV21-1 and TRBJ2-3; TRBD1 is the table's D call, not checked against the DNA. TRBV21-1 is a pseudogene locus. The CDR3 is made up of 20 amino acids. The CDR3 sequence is CASSKALNLTGQGETDTQYF. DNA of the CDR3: TGTGCCAGCAGCAAAGCGCTTAATCTGACGGGGCAGGGGGAGACAGATACGCAGTATTTT.

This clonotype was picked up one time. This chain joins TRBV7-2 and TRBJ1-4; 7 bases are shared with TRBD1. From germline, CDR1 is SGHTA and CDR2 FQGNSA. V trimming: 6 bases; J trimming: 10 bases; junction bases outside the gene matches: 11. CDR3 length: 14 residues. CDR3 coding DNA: TGTGCCAGCAGTACAGGGGCCCCGACTGGAAAACTGTTTTTT. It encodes CASSTGAPTGKLFF.

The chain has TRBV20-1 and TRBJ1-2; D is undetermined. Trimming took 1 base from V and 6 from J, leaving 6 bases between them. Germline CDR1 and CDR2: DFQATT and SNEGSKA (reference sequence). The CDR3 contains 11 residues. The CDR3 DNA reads TGCAGTGCTAGAGGGGTTAATGGCTACACCTTC. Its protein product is CSARGVNGYTF.

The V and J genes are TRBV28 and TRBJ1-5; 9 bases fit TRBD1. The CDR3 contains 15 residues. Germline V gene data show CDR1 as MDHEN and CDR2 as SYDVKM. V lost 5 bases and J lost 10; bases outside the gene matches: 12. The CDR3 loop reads CASSPGTGRGQPQHF. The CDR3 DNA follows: TGTGCCAGCAGTCCGGGGACAGGGAGGGGGCAACCCCAGCATTTT.

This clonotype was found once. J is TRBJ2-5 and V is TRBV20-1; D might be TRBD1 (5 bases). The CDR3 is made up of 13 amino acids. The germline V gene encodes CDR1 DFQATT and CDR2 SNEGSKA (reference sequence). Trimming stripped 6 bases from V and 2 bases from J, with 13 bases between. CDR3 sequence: CSAPSREQETQYF. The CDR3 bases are TGCAGTGCCCCATCCAGGGAACAAGAGACCCAGTACTTC.

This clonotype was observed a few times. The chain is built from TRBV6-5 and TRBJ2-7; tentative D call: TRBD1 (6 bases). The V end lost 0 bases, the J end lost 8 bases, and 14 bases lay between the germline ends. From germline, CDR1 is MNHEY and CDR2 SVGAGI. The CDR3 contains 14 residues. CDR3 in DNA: TGTGCCAGCAGTTACTCGAACAGGGAAAAAAAGCAGTACTTC. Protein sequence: CASSYSNREKKQYF.

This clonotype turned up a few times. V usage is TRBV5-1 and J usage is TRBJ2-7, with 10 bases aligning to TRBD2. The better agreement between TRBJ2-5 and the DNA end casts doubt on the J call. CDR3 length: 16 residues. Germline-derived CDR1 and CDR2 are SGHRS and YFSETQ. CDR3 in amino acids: CASNSGLALWEETQYF. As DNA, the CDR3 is TGCGCCAGCAACTCGGGACTAGCGCTATGGGAAGAGACCCAGTACTTC.

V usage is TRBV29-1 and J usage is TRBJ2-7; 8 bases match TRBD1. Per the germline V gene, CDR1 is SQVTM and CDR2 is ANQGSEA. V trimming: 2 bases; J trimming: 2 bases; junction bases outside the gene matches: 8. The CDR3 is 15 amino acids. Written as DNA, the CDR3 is TGCAGCGTTGAAAGGTCCGGACAGGGAACCTACGAGCAGTACTTC. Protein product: CSVERSGQGTYEQYF.

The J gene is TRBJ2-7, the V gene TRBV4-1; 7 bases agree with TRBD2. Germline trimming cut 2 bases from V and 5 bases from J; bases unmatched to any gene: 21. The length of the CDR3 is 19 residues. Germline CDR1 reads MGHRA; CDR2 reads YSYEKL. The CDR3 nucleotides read TGCGCCAGCAGCCAACCCTCGTTAGGCGGGAGACGTATAGGTAACGAGCAGTACTTC. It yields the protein CASSQPSLGGRRIGNEQYF.

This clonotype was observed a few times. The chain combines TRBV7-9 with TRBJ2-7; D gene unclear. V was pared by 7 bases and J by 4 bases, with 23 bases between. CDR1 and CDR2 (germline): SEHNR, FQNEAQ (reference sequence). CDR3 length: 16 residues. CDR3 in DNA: TGTGCCAGCACCTCTAATGGGGTGAACGGAAAATACGAGCAGTACTTC. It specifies CASTSNGVNGKYEQYF.

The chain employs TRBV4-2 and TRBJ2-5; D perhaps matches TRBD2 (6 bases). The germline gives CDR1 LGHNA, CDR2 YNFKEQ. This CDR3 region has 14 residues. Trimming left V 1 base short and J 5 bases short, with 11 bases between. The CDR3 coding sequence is TGTGCCAGCAGCCAAGTCGCTAGCGCGGAGACCCAGTACTTC. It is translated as CASSQVASAETQYF.